The clone carrying this T cell receptor (beta chain) was detected only a few times. Its target is not known. This specimen comes from a study of cytomegalovirus exposure and HLA in healthy donors. Findings of the study overall: 16,951 TCR beta sequences were associated with HLA alleles at 0.05 false discovery rate in a later analysis. Common viral pathogens seemed to be connected with several of the most significant clusters, according to a later analysis. The likely explanation for a cluster of highly shared sequence variants was sequencing artifact. Across donors, sequencing depth was assumed by presence/absence analyses to be roughly uniform.

The study ran its PCR with 60 Vbeta and 13 Jbeta primers. Repertoires were generated with immunoSEQ multiplex PCR, while TCRdb's copy carries only in-frame clones and drops some. This table has over 35,000 clones, 40% to 60% appearing once. Trimming removed 2 bases at V and 4 bases at J, with 15 bases between. Germline-derived CDR1 and CDR2 are KGHSH and LQKENI. There are 16 residues in the CDR3. This clonotype was obtained from a human donor in good health. The sample taken for sequencing was PBMCs. The rearrangement joins TRBV18 to TRBJ1-5; D is perhaps TRBD1 (5 bases). The CDR3 nucleotides read TGTGCCAGCTCACCATCCCGTCAGGGTAAAAATCAGCCCCAGCATTTT. This gives the protein CASSPSRQGKNQPQHF.